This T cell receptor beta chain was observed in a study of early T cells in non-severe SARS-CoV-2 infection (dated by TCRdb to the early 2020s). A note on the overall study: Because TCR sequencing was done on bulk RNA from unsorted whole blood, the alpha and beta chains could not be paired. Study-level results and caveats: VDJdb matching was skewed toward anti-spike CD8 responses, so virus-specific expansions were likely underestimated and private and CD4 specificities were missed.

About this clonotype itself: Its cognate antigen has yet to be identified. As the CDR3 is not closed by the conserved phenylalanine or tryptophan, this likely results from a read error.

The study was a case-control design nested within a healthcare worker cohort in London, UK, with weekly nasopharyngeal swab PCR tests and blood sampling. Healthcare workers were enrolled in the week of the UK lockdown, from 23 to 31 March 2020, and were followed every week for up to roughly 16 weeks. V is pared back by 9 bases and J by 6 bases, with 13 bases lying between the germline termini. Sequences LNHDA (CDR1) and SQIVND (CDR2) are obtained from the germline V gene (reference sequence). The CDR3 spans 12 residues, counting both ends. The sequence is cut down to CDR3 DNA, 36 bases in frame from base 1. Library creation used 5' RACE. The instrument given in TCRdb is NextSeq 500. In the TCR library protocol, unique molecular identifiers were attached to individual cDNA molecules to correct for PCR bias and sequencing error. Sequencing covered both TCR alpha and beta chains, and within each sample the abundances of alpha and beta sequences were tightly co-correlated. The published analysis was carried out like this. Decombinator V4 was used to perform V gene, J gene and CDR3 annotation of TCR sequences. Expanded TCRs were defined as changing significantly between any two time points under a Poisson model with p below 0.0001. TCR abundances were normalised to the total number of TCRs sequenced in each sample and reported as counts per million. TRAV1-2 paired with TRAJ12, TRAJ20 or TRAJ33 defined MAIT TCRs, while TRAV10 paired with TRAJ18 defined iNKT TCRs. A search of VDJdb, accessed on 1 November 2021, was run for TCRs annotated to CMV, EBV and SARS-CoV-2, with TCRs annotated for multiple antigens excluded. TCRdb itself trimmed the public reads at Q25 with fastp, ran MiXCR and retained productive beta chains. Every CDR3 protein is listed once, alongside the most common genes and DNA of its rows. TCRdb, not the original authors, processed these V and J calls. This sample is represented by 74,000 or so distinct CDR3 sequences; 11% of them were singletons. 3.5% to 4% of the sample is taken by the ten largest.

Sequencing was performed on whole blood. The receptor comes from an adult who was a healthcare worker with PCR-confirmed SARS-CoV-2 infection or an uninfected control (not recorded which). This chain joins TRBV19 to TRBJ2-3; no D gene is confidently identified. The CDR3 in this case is CASSAPADTQYS. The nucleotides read TGTGCCAGCAGTGCGCCGGCGGATACGCAGTATTCT.